This TCR beta chain was captured in a study of CD8+CD57+ T cells in acquired aplastic anemia. Study information: On average, sorted CD4+ and CD8+ cells gave roughly 3 ug of DNA. Study results and caveats: There were over 25 CD8+ CDR3 sequences that occurred in both patients and controls. Patients and healthy controls showed no significant CD8+ Simpson's diversity difference.

It was patients with CD8+CD57+ cell expansion by flow cytometry who were chosen for sequencing. Every patient had severe acquired aplastic anemia. Per the germline V gene, CDR1 is LNHDA and CDR2 is SQIVND (reference sequence). CDR3 size: 15 residues. With 1 base removed from V and 4 bases from J, the gap between germline ends came to 11 bases. CDR3 and TCR beta VDJ profiling relied on genomic DNA as the template. Each CDR3 protein is one row after TCRdb ran MiXCR on the reads. The sample includes approximately 470,000 distinct CDR3 sequences, approximately 32% seen only once; the top ten take approximately 0.82%. This clonotype was detected many times. No antigen is known for it.

This receptor was taken from a human donor with aplastic anemia. The rearrangement uses TRBV19 and TRBJ1-5; D is undetermined. Sequenced input: sorted CD4+, CD8+, or CD8+CD57+ T cells (not recorded which) from PBMCs. The CDR3 here is CASSIVGRTNQPQHF. The DNA for the CDR3 is TGTGCCAGTAGTATAGTGGGCAGAACAAATCAGCCCCAGCATTTT.